Presented here are 2 T cell receptor beta chains from one specimen sequenced in a study of blood T cell repertoires in COVID-19. Here immunoSEQ multiplex PCR was the method, and the copy in TCRdb shows in-frame clones only, minus some. The sample yields over 100,000 clones, 85% to 90% seen once. Sequenced input: peripheral blood. The receptor set was obtained from a man aged 80 or over with acute or convalescent COVID-19.

The gene calls are TRBV28 and TRBJ1-2, with D possibly being TRBD1 (6 bases). The CDR3 spans 14 residues. The germline gives CDR1 MDHEN, CDR2 SYDVKM. The V gene lost 3 bases and the J gene lost 2 bases, with 10 bases spanning the gap. The CDR3 loop is CASSLGGPNYGYTF. CDR3 sequence (DNA): TGTGCCAGCAGTTTGGGGGGGCCAAACTATGGCTACACCTTC.

The rearrangement joins TRBV28 to TRBJ1-4; 8 bases fit TRBD1. Germline V gene data show CDR1 as MDHEN and CDR2 as SYDVKM. This CDR3 contains 14 residues. Losses at the gene ends were 10 bases for V and 6 bases for J; bases not matched to a gene: 10. The CDR3 DNA reads as TGTGCCACCTATTACGCAGGGGGCGATGAAAAACTGTTTTTT. This codes for CATYYAGGDEKLFF.